One and the same sample provided the 24 T cell receptor beta chains below, sequenced in a study of blood T cell repertoires in COVID-19. Libraries were prepared by immunoSEQ multiplex PCR; TCRdb keeps only in-frame clonotypes and omits some of them. This sample has 70,000 or so clones, with roughly 80% found just once. The sample comprised peripheral blood. The receptors derive from a man in his fifties or sixties with COVID-19, enrolled during active disease.

This clone was detected once. The gene calls are TRBV5-4 and TRBJ2-3; TRBD2 agrees at 11 bases. This CDR3 is built from 15 residues. J gave up 0 bases and V 6 bases, and 3 bases lay outside the gene matches. Looked up from germline, CDR1 is SGHNT and CDR2 is YYREEE (reference sequence). In nucleotides, the CDR3 is TGTGCCAGCAAGGCTAGCGGGGGGAGCACAGATACGCAGTATTTT. It translates to CASKASGGSTDTQYF.

The chain employs TRBV7-9 and TRBJ2-7; TRBD1 matches 9 bases. This CDR3 has 12 residues. Germline-derived CDR1 and CDR2 are SEHNR and FQNEAQ (reference sequence). With V trimmed by 5 bases and J by 10 bases, 6 bases remained unmatched. The CDR3 loop reads CASSPGQGDQYF. CDR3 in DNA: TGTGCCAGCAGCCCGGGACAGGGAGATCAGTACTTC.

The chain couples TRBV11-2 to TRBJ2-7, with 7 bases that match TRBD1. Germline V gene data show CDR1 as SGHAT and CDR2 as FQNNGV. CDR3 length equals 15 residues. J gave up 4 bases and V 6 bases, and 12 bases lay outside the gene matches. The CDR3 sequence: CASSLMTGSGYEQYF. The CDR3 region has the DNA TGTGCCAGCAGTCTCATGACAGGGTCGGGTTACGAGCAGTACTTC. Full variable domain (remainder filled in from reference TRBV11-2 and TRBJ2-7): EAGVAQSPRYKIIEKRQSVAFWCNPISGHATLYWYQQILGQGPKLLIQFQNNGVVDDSQLPKDRFSAERLKGVDSTLKIQPAKLEDSAVYLCASSLMTGSGYEQYFGPGTRLTVT.

The chain has TRBV10-1 and TRBJ2-7; TRBD2 aligns across 9 bases. V shed 3 bases, J shed 1 base, and the junction held 1 base outside the gene matches. The CDR3 spans 14 residues. CDR1 is WNHNN, CDR2 SYGVQD, per germline (reference sequence). CDR3 sequence (DNA): TGCGCCAGCAGTGATAGCGGGAGTTCCTACGAGCAGTACTTC. Its protein product is CASSDSGSSYEQYF.

Only one count was recorded for this clone. The gene calls are TRBV24-1 and TRBJ2-1; 7 bases are a match to TRBD2. The V gene end was trimmed by 4 bases and the J gene end by 8 bases; junction bases not matched to a gene: 7. This CDR3 is built from 14 residues. CDR1 KGHDR and CDR2 SFDVKD come from the germline V gene. The CDR3 nucleotides read TGTGCCACCAGTGAGGGCGGGAGTTTGGATGAGCAGTTCTTC. This gives the protein CATSEGGSLDEQFF.

V gene TRBV28 combines with J gene TRBJ2-3; TRBD2 matches at 7 bases. The CDR3 runs to 15 residues. Trimming at V came to 6 bases and at J to 0 bases, leaving 6 bases not matched to a gene. Germline CDR1 reads MDHEN; CDR2 reads SYDVKM. In DNA, the CDR3 is TGTGCCAGCAGGGGGGGGAGCCCTAGCACAGATACGCAGTATTTT. This encodes CASRGGSPSTDTQYF.

This clone has only a few counts. The gene calls are TRBV7-9 and TRBJ1-3; D possibly corresponds to TRBD1 (6 bases). V gave up 5 bases and J gave up 4 bases, with 15 bases separating them. Germline lookup yields CDR1 SEHNR and CDR2 FQNEAQ (reference sequence). This CDR3 is built from 15 residues. The DNA for the CDR3 is TGTGCCAGCAGCCGCCAGGGGACGGGCGGAAACACCATATATTTT. Encoded protein: CASSRQGTGGNTIYF.

V and J are TRBV5-1 and TRBJ1-3; maybe TRBD1 (6 bases). Looked up from germline, CDR1 is SGHRS and CDR2 is YFSETQ. Trimming removed 2 bases at V and 8 bases at J, with 14 bases between. The CDR3 has 14 residues. CDR3 residues: CASSFGRGADTIYF. The CDR3 region has the DNA TGCGCCAGCAGCTTTGGCAGGGGTGCGGACACCATATATTTT.

The chain has TRBV5-3 and TRBJ1-2, with 11 bases identical to TRBD1. TRBV5-3 is filed as an ORF, its function uncertain. V shed 1 base, J shed 8 bases, and the junction held 4 bases outside the gene matches. This CDR3 comprises 14 residues. CDR3 amino acids: CARSLRDRGEGYTF. The CDR3 DNA is TGTGCCAGAAGCTTGCGGGACAGGGGGGAAGGCTACACCTTC.

The rearrangement joins TRBV19 to TRBJ2-1, with 8 bases aligning to TRBD2. The V segment lost 4 bases and the J segment 10 bases; nucleotides outside the gene matches: 9. The CDR3 covers 14 residues. The germline CDR1 and CDR2 sequences are LNHDA and SQIVND (reference sequence). In DNA, the CDR3 is TGTGCCAGTAGTAAGTTCGGGGGGGCCCTGGAGCAGTTCTTC. Amino acids: CASSKFGGALEQFF.

The chain carries TRBV3-1 (or the pseudogene TRBV3-2) and TRBJ2-7, with D possibly matching TRBD2 (6 bases). Germline V gene sequence: CDR1 LGHDT, CDR2 YNNKEL (reference sequence). Trimming left V 4 bases short and J 5 bases short, with 24 bases between. The CDR3 runs 17 residues. The CDR3 is CASSPSLVPRGYHEQYF. Written as DNA, the CDR3 is TGTGCCAGCAGCCCATCCCTAGTCCCCCGGGGGTACCACGAGCAGTACTTC.

For the CDR3, the DNA is TGTGCCAGCTCACATAACCGGGACTCTGGGGCCAACGTCCTGACTTTC. It codes for CASSHNRDSGANVLTF. The chain joins TRBV18 to TRBJ2-6, with D possibly matching TRBD2 (5 bases). CDR1 KGHSH and CDR2 LQKENI come from the germline V gene. The V end lost 4 bases, the J end lost 0 bases, and 10 bases lay between the germline ends. This CDR3 region has 16 residues.

This clone appeared a single time. The V call is TRBV11-3, the J call TRBJ2-1; D remains ambiguous. This CDR3 contains 11 residues. V gave up 0 bases and J gave up 10 bases, with 4 bases separating them. Germline V gives CDR1 SGHNT, CDR2 YENEEA. The CDR3 DNA reads as TGTGCCAGCAGCTTAGAGGCCGAGCAGTTCTTC. Amino acid sequence: CASSLEAEQFF.

The genes are TRBV3-1 (or the pseudogene TRBV3-2) and TRBJ1-2, with 8 bases fitting TRBD1. Germline V gene data show CDR1 as LGHDT and CDR2 as YNNKEL (reference sequence). The CDR3 extends over 16 amino acids. The V and J ends lost 5 bases and 2 bases, in that order; junction bases with no gene match: 10. The CDR3 coding sequence is TGTGCCAGCAGCTCCTGGACAGGGCAAACCAACTATGGCTACACCTTC. Its translation: CASSSWTGQTNYGYTF.

The chain is built from TRBV5-1 and TRBJ1-5; unclear D gene. Trimming took 0 bases from V and 8 from J, leaving 9 bases between them. Germline CDR1 reads SGHRS; CDR2 reads YFSETQ. The CDR3 is made up of 13 amino acids. The CDR3 nucleotides are TGCGCCAGCAGCTTGGCGGGGATTGAGCCCCAGCATTTT. Translation: CASSLAGIEPQHF.

This sequence joins TRBV7-7 and TRBJ2-5; TRBD2 matches 15 bases. The CDR3 has 17 amino acids. From germline, CDR1 is SSHAT and CDR2 FNYEAQ (reference sequence). V gave up 2 bases and J gave up 5 bases; unmatched junction bases: 6. The CDR3 nucleotides are TGTGCCAGCAGCTTATCAGGACTAGCGGGGGGGCTGGAGACCCAGTACTTC. It encodes CASSLSGLAGGLETQYF.

CDR3 sequence (DNA): TGTGCCTGGAAACTAGCGGGGGGCAATGAGCAGTTCTTC. Its protein is CAWKLAGGNEQFF. J is TRBJ2-1 and V is TRBV30; 12 positions match TRBD2. The CDR3 sequence is 13 residues long. The trim removed 4 bases at V and 6 bases at J, leaving 1 base unmatched. Germline CDR1 and CDR2: GTSNPN and SVGIG (reference sequence).

The chain uses TRBV9 and TRBJ1-2; D gene unclear. Germline CDR1 is SGDLS and CDR2 is YYNGEE. The CDR3 covers 15 residues. Trimming left V 0 bases short and J 1 base short, with 10 bases between. For the CDR3, the DNA is TGTGCCAGCAGCGTAGGTGTTGGGCGTAACTATGGCTACACCTTC. This encodes CASSVGVGRNYGYTF.

Here the CDR3 DNA reads TGTGCCAGCAGTGCGCAACTCGCGGGTGAGCAGTTCTTC. The encoded protein is CASSAQLAGEQFF. This chain connects TRBV12-3 or TRBV12-4 to TRBJ2-1; perhaps TRBD2 as D (5 bases). V dropped 5 bases and J dropped 9 bases, with 14 bases sitting between them. This CDR3 comprises 13 residues.

The chain employs TRBV5-4 and TRBJ2-5; TRBD2 is a possible D gene (6 bases). Looked up from germline, CDR1 is SGHNT and CDR2 is YYREEE (reference sequence). The CDR3 length is 15 residues. V was trimmed by 4 bases and J by 4 bases, leaving 17 bases between them. CDR3 sequence: CASSEPKVGGETQYF. The CDR3 bases are TGTGCCAGCAGCGAACCCAAGGTGGGGGGAGAGACCCAGTACTTC.

The rearrangement links TRBV7-9 to TRBJ1-3; D is uncertain. The CDR3 contains 15 residues. With 5 bases removed from V and 4 bases from J, the gap between germline ends came to 15 bases. Germline CDR1 SEHNR, CDR2 FQNEAQ (reference sequence). The CDR3 is CASSPALSYGNTIYF. The CDR3 DNA sequence: TGTGCCAGCAGCCCCGCCTTGAGTTACGGAAACACCATATATTTT. Full variable domain (outside the CDR3, taken from reference TRBV7-9 and TRBJ1-3): DTGVSQNPRHKITKRGQNVTFRCDPISEHNRLYWYRQTLGQGPEFLTYFQNEAQLEKSRLLSDRFSAERPKGSFSTLEIQRTEQGDSAMYLCASSPALSYGNTIYFGEGSWLTVV.

This clone was seen more than once but under ten times. DNA of the CDR3: TGCGCCAGCAGTCGGGGACTAGCGGGGGGGCAGCAGTACTTC. Its protein is CASSRGLAGGQQYF. The rearrangement links TRBV4-1 to TRBJ2-7, with TRBD2 matching 16 bases. V gave up 6 bases and J gave up 8 bases; unmatched junction bases: 4. The germline V gene encodes CDR1 MGHRA and CDR2 YSYEKL. The CDR3 runs 14 residues.

CDR3 in DNA: TGTGCCAGCACCGCAGGTCCGGGACAGGGCCACGAGCAGTACTTC. It codes for CASTAGPGQGHEQYF. J is TRBJ2-7 and V is TRBV9, with 9 bases aligning to TRBD1. The trim removed 6 bases at V and 5 bases at J, leaving 12 bases unmatched. CDR1 and CDR2 from the germline V gene are SGDLS and YYNGEE. The CDR3 loop spans 15 amino acids. The full variable domain, its missing parts supplied by reference TRBV9 and TRBJ2-7, is DSGVTQTPKHLITATGQRVTLRCSPRSGDLSVYWYQQSLDQGLQFLIQYYNGEERAKGNILERFSAQQFPDLHSELNLSSLELGDSALYFCASTAGPGQGHEQYFGPGTRLTVT.

J is TRBJ1-3 and V is TRBV9; D gene uncertain. The CDR3 totals 14 residues. The germline V gene encodes CDR1 SGDLS and CDR2 YYNGEE. The ends were cut back, 4 bases at V and 0 bases at J, with 8 bases in the middle. The CDR3 is CASSPSNSGNTIYF. The CDR3 DNA is TGTGCCAGCAGCCCTTCTAACTCTGGAAACACCATATATTTT.